What follows are 14 T cell receptor beta chains derived from one specimen sequenced in a study of T cell changes during pregnancy in multiple sclerosis. The protocol was immunoSEQ multiplex PCR, while the TCRdb copy is restricted to in-frame clones and leaves out a portion. The sample lists 100,000 to 140,000 clones, 85% to 95% seen once, with just under 0.8% in the top ten. Sample: peripheral blood, taken in the third trimester of pregnancy. Receptors originate from a female donor in good health, enrolled as a control in a pregnancy study.

This chain joins TRBV5-4 and TRBJ2-1, with 11 bases matching TRBD2. V shed 4 bases and J 10 bases; nucleotides not matched to a gene: 10. The CDR3 contains 15 residues. Germline V gene lookup returns CDR1 SGHNT and CDR2 YYREEE (reference sequence). This CDR3 reads CASSVGEGLAVEQFF. The CDR3 coding sequence is TGTGCCAGCAGCGTCGGGGAGGGACTAGCGGTGGAGCAGTTCTTC.

This clone was seen more than once but under ten times. The CDR3 loop is CASSKLGGQRNTEAFF. In DNA, the CDR3 is TGTGCCAGTAGTAAGCTAGGCGGTCAGAGGAACACTGAAGCTTTCTTT. V is TRBV19 and J is TRBJ1-1; D gene unclear. Trimming shortened V by 4 bases and J by 1 base, and 16 bases separated the two germline ends. This CDR3 has 16 amino acids. Germline V gives CDR1 LNHDA, CDR2 SQIVND (reference sequence).

The rearrangement uses TRBV5-1 and TRBJ1-3; D is perhaps TRBD1 (5 bases). Trimming cost V 4 bases and J 1 base, with 12 bases left between them. The CDR3 length is 15 residues. The V gene's germline CDR1 is SGHRS and CDR2 YFSETQ. The CDR3 nucleotides are TGCGCCAGCAGCGAACAAAGGGGATCTGGAAACACCATATATTTT. Its translation is CASSEQRGSGNTIYF.

V is TRBV15 and J is TRBJ1-6, with TRBD1 matching 7 bases. With V trimmed by 5 bases and J by 5 bases, 6 bases remained unmatched. Germline lookup yields CDR1 LNHNV and CDR2 YYDKDF (reference sequence). The CDR3 consists of 15 residues. CDR3 DNA: TGTGCCACCAGCGGATCGACAGGGAATAATTCACCCCTCCACTTT. Protein product: CATSGSTGNNSPLHF.

This clone was counted once. The rearrangement joins TRBV7-9 to TRBJ2-1, with TRBD2 as a possible D gene (6 bases). Germline V gene sequence: CDR1 SEHNR, CDR2 FQNEAQ (reference sequence). This CDR3 comprises 14 residues. V was clipped by 3 bases and J by 8 bases, with 14 bases between them. The CDR3 DNA reads as TGTGCCAGCAGCTTCCGGGACTTTGGGGATGAGCAGTTCTTC. Its translation is CASSFRDFGDEQFF.

This rearrangement joins TRBV9 to TRBJ2-3; 9 bases are a match to TRBD2. Germline assignment: CDR1 SGDLS and CDR2 YYNGEE. The CDR3 is made up of 15 amino acids. V was clipped by 0 bases and J by 4 bases; unmatched bases: 3. CDR3 amino acids: CASSVEAGGPDTQYF. The DNA for the CDR3 is TGTGCCAGCAGCGTAGAAGCGGGGGGCCCAGATACGCAGTATTTT.

This clone was recorded once. V gene TRBV19 combines with J gene TRBJ1-4; TRBD1 matches at 7 bases. Germline V gene sequence: CDR1 LNHDA, CDR2 SQIVND (reference sequence). The V and J ends lost 5 bases and 5 bases, in that order; junction bases with no gene match: 5. CDR3 length: 14 residues. CDR3 sequence: CASSLRQGNEKLFF. CDR3 nucleotides: TGTGCCAGTAGTCTACGACAGGGCAATGAAAAACTGTTTTTT.

The rearrangement links TRBV9 to TRBJ2-3, with D perhaps TRBD2 (5 bases). The V end lost 3 bases, the J end lost 3 bases, and 14 bases lay between the germline ends. The CDR3 has 15 residues. Germline CDR1 reads SGDLS; CDR2 reads YYNGEE. The CDR3 DNA reads TGTGCCAGCAGCGGTATGACGGGAAGGACAGATACGCAGTATTTT. Its translation is CASSGMTGRTDTQYF.

This clone was observed a single time. The V call is TRBV21-1, the J call TRBJ2-3; the table's TRBD2 call for D was not verified on the DNA. TRBV21-1 is deemed a pseudogene. CDR3 length: 16 residues. The CDR3 loop is CASSKGERGSTDTQYF. CDR3 coding DNA: TGTGCCAGCAGCAAAGGGGAGCGGGGGAGCACAGATACGCAGTATTTT.

The genes are TRBV11-3 and TRBJ2-3, with 9 bases matching TRBD2. Germline lookup yields CDR1 SGHNT and CDR2 YENEEA. With V trimmed by 5 bases and J by 3 bases, 0 bases remained unmatched. This CDR3 spans 13 amino acids. The CDR3 DNA follows: TGTGCCAGCAGCCTAGCGGGGACAGATACGCAGTATTTT. It codes for CASSLAGTDTQYF.

The chain employs TRBV5-3 and TRBJ2-2, with 7 bases lining up with TRBD2. TRBV5-3 qualifies as an ORF whose function is uncertain. The V and J ends lost 2 bases and 0 bases, in that order; junction bases with no gene match: 4. CDR3 length equals 16 residues. The CDR3: CARSFRTRSNTGELFF. The CDR3 DNA follows: TGTGCCAGAAGCTTCCGGACTAGGTCGAACACCGGGGAGCTGTTTTTT.

V and J are TRBV10-3 and TRBJ2-7; 8 bases are a match to TRBD1. Germline V gene data show CDR1 as ENHRY and CDR2 as SYGVKD. J lost 4 bases, V lost 2 bases, and 7 bases had no gene match. There are 15 residues in the CDR3. The CDR3 loop reads CAISEPGTGVYEQYF. DNA for the CDR3: TGTGCCATCAGTGAGCCCGGGACAGGTGTGTACGAGCAGTACTTC.

The V call is TRBV2, the J call TRBJ1-5, with D hard to call. This CDR3 is 12 amino acids long. Germline-derived CDR1 and CDR2 are SNHLY and FYNNEI. Trimming cost V 6 bases and J 4 bases, with 7 bases left between them. CDR3 protein: CASRVQNQPQHF. CDR3 coding DNA: TGTGCCAGCAGGGTACAAAATCAGCCCCAGCATTTT.

The table lists this clone with a few counts. The chain is built from TRBV19 and TRBJ1-1; TRBD1 is a possible D gene (5 bases). The V end lost 6 bases, the J end lost 0 bases, and 11 bases lay between the germline ends. The CDR3 is 14 residues long. CDR1 and CDR2 (germline): LNHDA, SQIVND (reference sequence). For the CDR3, the DNA is TGTGCCAGTAGCCGACAGCGCATGAACACTGAAGCTTTCTTT. Its protein product is CASSRQRMNTEAFF.